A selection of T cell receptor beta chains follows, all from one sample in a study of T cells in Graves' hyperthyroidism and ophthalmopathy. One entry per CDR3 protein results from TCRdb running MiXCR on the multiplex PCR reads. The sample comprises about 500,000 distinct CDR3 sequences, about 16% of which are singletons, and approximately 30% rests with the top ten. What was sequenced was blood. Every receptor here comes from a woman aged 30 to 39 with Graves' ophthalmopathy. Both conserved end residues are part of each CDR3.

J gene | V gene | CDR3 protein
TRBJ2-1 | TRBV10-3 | CAISAPRGRDSYNEQFF
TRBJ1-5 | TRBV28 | CASSRRGEPQHF
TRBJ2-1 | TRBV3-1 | CASSQDQGEQFF
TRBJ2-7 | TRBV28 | CASSSRQGASGRWEQYF
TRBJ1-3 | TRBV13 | CGSGQRVGNTIYF
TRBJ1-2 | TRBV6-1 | CASKPMGEGGYTF
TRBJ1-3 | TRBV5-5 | CASSSWGDSGNTIYF
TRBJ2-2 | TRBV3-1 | CASSLRVVGELFF
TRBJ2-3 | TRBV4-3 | CASSTGGSRDTQYF
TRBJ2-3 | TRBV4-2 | CASSQVVGLAGVKDTQYF
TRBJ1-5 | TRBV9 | CASSVADSNQPQHF
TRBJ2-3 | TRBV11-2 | CASSLDQWESDTQYF
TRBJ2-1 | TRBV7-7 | CASSPLLAAKQFF
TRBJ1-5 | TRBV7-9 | CASSLAGQRYQPQHF
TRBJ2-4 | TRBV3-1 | CASSQKLADIQYF
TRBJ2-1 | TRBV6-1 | CASRPGTGVRHEQFF
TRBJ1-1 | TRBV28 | CASSAYRSAPTEAFF
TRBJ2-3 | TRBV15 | CATSRTSELFTDTQYF
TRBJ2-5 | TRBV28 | CASSLAVYQETQYF
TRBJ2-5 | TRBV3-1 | CASSQGASGQETQYF
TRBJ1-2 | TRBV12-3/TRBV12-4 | CASRSTSDADFYTF
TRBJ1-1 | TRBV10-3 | CAISDETDREAFF
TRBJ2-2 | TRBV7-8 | CASSPLSEGNTGELFF
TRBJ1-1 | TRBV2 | CASVDRGRRTEAFF
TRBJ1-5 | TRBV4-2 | CASSPDSMNQPQHF
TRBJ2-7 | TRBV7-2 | CASSLMSYEQYF
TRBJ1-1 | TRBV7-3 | CASSPSGREGTEAFF
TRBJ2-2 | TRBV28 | CASSFPLAGAGELFF
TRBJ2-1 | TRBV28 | CASTLGWSGNYNEQFF
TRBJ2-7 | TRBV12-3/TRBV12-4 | CASSKGWGSYEQYF
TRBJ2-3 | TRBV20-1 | CSGYYTDTQYF
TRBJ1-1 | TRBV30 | CAWSQGGLLNEAFF
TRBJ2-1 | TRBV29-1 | CSVSPRLHNEQFF
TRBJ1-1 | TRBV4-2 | CASSRTRTGDEAFF
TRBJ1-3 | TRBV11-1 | CASSQDTGTGLTGNTIYF
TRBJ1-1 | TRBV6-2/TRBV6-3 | CASRHIMGEAFF
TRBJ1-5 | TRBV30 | CAYSDGPSNQPQHF
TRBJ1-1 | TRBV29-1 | CSVEAALNTEAFF
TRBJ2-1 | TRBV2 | CASTGLAGEQAGSGDEQFF
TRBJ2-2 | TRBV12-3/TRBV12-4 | CAGSWSNTGELFF
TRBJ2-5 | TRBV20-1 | CSASPPTPAAAQYF
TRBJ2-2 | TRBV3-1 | CASSPPGLAAGELFF
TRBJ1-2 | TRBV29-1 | CSVDLQGLDYGCTF
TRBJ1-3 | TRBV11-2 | CASSLAVRASGNTIYF
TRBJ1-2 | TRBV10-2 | CASRDRDYGYTF
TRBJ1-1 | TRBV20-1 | CSASRGANTEAFF
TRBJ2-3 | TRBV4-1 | CASSRLAGYTDTQYF
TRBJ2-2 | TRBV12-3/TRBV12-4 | CASRRLAGVTGELFF